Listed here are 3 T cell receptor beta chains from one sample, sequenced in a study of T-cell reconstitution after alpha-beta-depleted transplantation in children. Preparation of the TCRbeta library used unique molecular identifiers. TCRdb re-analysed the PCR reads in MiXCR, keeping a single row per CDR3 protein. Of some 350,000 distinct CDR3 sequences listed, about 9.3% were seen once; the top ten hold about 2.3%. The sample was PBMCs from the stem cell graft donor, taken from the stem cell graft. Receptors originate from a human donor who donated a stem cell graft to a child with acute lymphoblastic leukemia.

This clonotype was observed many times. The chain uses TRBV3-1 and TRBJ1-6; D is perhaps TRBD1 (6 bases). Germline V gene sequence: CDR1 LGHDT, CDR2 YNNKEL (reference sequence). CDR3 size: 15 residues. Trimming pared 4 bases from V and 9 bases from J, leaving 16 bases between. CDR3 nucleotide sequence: TGTGCCAGCAGCCCAACACAGGGTTTTGCTTCACCCCTCCACTTT. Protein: CASSPTQGFASPLHF.

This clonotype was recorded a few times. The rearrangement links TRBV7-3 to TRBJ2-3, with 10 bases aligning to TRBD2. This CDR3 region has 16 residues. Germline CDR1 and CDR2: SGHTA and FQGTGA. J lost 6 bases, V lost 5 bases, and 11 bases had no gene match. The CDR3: CASSLNPSGSGDTQYF. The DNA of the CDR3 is TGTGCCAGCAGCCTCAACCCTAGCGGGAGCGGTGATACGCAGTATTTT. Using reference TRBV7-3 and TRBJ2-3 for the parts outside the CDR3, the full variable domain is GAGVSQTPSNKVTEKGKYVELRCDPISGHTALYWYRQSLGQGPEFLIYFQGTGAADDSGLPNDRFFAVRPEGSVSTLKIQRTERGDSAVYLCASSLNPSGSGDTQYFGPGTRLTVL.

CDR3 bases: TGTGCCAGCAGCCCCAGACAGGGGATCGAGCAGTTCTTC. Its protein is CASSPRQGIEQFF. This sequence joins TRBV7-2 and TRBJ2-1; TRBD1 aligns across 8 bases. Per germline, CDR1 SGHTA and CDR2 FQGNSA. V lost 5 bases, J lost 10 bases, and 7 bases stayed unmatched. The CDR3 loop spans 13 amino acids.